This TCR beta chain was profiled in a study of beta chain features in type 1 diabetes (dated by TCRdb to between 2018 and 2020). Background for the entire study: Patients and healthy donors did not differ in mean age, gender distribution, total cell number or subset yield. Across all samples, some 99 million sorted cells were examined, and cell number per subset correlated strongly with RNA yield. The study compared TCRB repertoires of sorted circulating CD4+ T cell subsets between recently diagnosed type 1 diabetes patients and matched healthy donors. Regulatory and stem cell-like memory subsets were obtained from only 8 patients and roughly eight healthy donors, while naive and central memory subsets were obtained from all 30 or so donors. The investigation overall reported the following: Because cDNA rather than genomic DNA was sequenced, highly expressing activated cells could have been over-represented, although no difference in activation and CD3 levels was found between groups. Fewer insertions and more nucleotide deletions at VDJ recombination sites were observed in patients with type 1 diabetes, implying thymic rearrangement abnormalities. PCR might favor shorter templates, but patient and control samples were amplified and corrected together, so any skew would affect both groups equally. Only small numbers of individuals were included in the HLA sub-analyses, which left unresolved whether HLA type had any influence on TCRB rearrangement. Type 1 diabetes patients showed a moderate but significant shortening of TCRB CDR3 length in all four CD4+ subsets. Naive, central memory and regulatory TCRB repertoires appeared to be more alike among patients than among healthy donors.

Each donor gave one peripheral blood draw, roughly 110 mL on average, collected into heparinised tubes. Using a panel that included CD45RO, CCR7, CD25, CD127, CD95 and CD27, naive, central memory, regulatory and stem cell-like memory CD4+ T cells were sorted on a BD FACSAria II. Purity was above 98% for every sorted population. Right away, PBMCs were isolated by Lymphoprep density gradient centrifugation and were stained directly, with no culture step. To minimize batch effects, samples were stained and sorted in pairs, one healthy donor with one patient per experiment. The entire isolated RNA was reverse transcribed using the High Capacity cDNA Reverse Transcription Kit, and thus expressed TCRB transcripts were sequenced. Deep immunoSEQ sequencing was performed on naive, central memory and regulatory T cell samples, with an average of roughly 3.5 million total reads per sample. Sorted cells were lysed in RLT buffer, and RNA was extracted using DNase-treated RNeasy Micro or Mini kits according to cell number. To prevent cross-contamination, every cell subset was processed on its own, while patient and healthy donor samples were processed together. TCRB sequences were amplified from cDNA with the immunoSEQ multiplex PCR, producing 87-bp fragments spanning the CDR3 region. Amplicons were sequenced on the Illumina HiSeq platform. In the source study's methods: PCR bias was corrected computationally using synthetic template baselines, and reads within Hamming distance 2 were collapsed, with unmergeable singletons discarded. Reads were aligned against IMGT to assign V, D and J genes, CDR3 length and insertions or deletions at six rearrangement sites. Within each subset, clonotype counts were normalized to sorted cell number, and only after that were true diversity and Gini coefficients computed with the tcR R package. Repertoire sharing was quantified using the overlap coefficient calculated on TCRB nucleotide sequences. TCRdb took over this immuneACCESS table, retaining in-frame rearrangements with V and J assigned. Such tables are incomplete; in checked studies, under half of the missing clones stem from an unresolved V gene, and the remainder is unexplained. That table gives V, J and clone size, and the DNA gave D and trimming. Here the sample has 200,000 to 250,000 clones; around 9.9% occur a single time. Less than 1.5% of the sample goes to the ten largest clones.

Notes on this clone: Its antigen remains undetermined. No much larger clone exists at a distance of one base, and base qualities are not known.

The CDR3, cysteine through phenylalanine, is 15 amino acids long. Of the read, only the CDR3 DNA is kept; its 45 bases are in frame from base 1. The germline V gene gives CDR1 as SGHDT and CDR2 as YYEEEE. The germline V and J ends show losses of 4 bases and 0 bases respectively, and no gene match explains 4 bases of the junction. The sequence links TRBV5-6 to TRBJ2-7; TRBD1 matches 10 bases in the middle. This TCR came from a man aged 18 to 30 in good health. Sequenced material: central memory CD4+ T cells from blood. Here the CDR3 is given as CASSPRTGGSYEQYF. The bases are TGTGCCAGCAGCCCGAGGACAGGGGGCTCCTACGAGCAGTACTTC.